This T cell receptor beta chain originates from a study of cytomegalovirus exposure and HLA in healthy donors. General study findings and limits: Of the V segments, some could not be distinguished, including TRBV6-2 and TRBV6-3, and were excluded. Donors were assumed by presence/absence analyses to have roughly uniform sequencing depth.

Donors sampled were nominally healthy, though unrecorded immune exposures were likely. Regarding this clone: The antigen is unknown.

Researchers ran the PCR with 60 Vbeta and 13 Jbeta primers. The data were produced by immunoSEQ multiplex PCR, yet TCRdb's version contains in-frame clones alone and is incomplete. The sample carries 55,000 or so clones, nearly 85% recorded once. The CDR3 is 15 amino acids. CDR1 is LGHNA, CDR2 YSLEER, per germline. Trimming pared 2 bases from V and 6 bases from J, leaving 17 bases between. The sequence was collected from a young man in good health and CMV-seronegative. The chain links TRBV4-3 to TRBJ2-7; D is possibly TRBD2 (6 bases). The sample taken for sequencing was PBMCs. CDR3 DNA sequence: TGCGCCAGCAGCCAATGGGACGAGGGAGGTCGCGAGCAGTACTTC. This encodes CASSQWDEGGREQYF.